The 20 T cell receptor beta chains below were found in one sample sequenced in a study of blood T cell repertoires in COVID-19. Libraries were prepared by immunoSEQ multiplex PCR; TCRdb keeps only in-frame clonotypes and omits some of them. There are around 120,000 clones in the sample; roughly 69% occur only once, and roughly 2% lies in the top ten. The specimen sequenced was peripheral blood. The receptor source for this set is a woman in her seventies with acute or convalescent COVID-19.

This sequence joins TRBV21-1 and TRBJ2-3; the DNA was not used to check the table's D call, TRBD2. TRBV21-1 is described as a pseudogene. The CDR3 is made up of 20 amino acids. Here the CDR3 reads CASSTAILAGAPFYTDTQYF. CDR3 sequence (DNA): TGTGCCAGCAGCACAGCGATTCTAGCGGGGGCCCCCTTTTACACAGATACGCAGTATTTT.

The rearrangement uses TRBV5-6 and TRBJ2-2; D may be TRBD1 (6 bases). The CDR3 runs 15 residues. Germline CDR1 is SGHDT and CDR2 is YYEEEE. The V end lost 6 bases, the J end lost 3 bases, and 15 bases lay between the germline ends. The CDR3 reads CASILQGHDTGELFF. The CDR3 region has the DNA TGTGCCAGCATCCTACAGGGTCACGACACCGGGGAGCTGTTTTTT.

The chain couples TRBV14 to TRBJ1-6; 7 nucleotides agree with TRBD1. V shed 4 bases and J 7 bases; nucleotides not matched to a gene: 7. The germline V gene encodes CDR1 SGHDN and CDR2 FVKESK. This CDR3 spans 15 amino acids. The chain's CDR3 is CASSPPGTANSPLHF. The CDR3 bases are TGTGCCAGCAGCCCGCCCGGGACAGCAAATTCACCCCTCCACTTT.

This clone was detected only a few times. The chain recombines TRBV2 with TRBJ2-5; D may be TRBD2 (6 bases). CDR3 length equals 14 residues. Per the germline V gene, CDR1 is SNHLY and CDR2 is FYNNEI. V shed 2 bases and J shed 9 bases, with 16 bases lying between them. The CDR3 nucleotides are TGTGCCAGCAGTGAAACGGGGCGGGGCCGGGCCCAGTACTTC. Protein product: CASSETGRGRAQYF.

V gene TRBV2 combines with J gene TRBJ1-1; possible D gene TRBD1, 6 bases. Germline CDR1 SNHLY, CDR2 FYNNEI. V was cut by 6 bases and J by 5 bases, with 10 bases left in between. The CDR3 length is 12 residues. The DNA of the CDR3 is TGTGCCAGCAGACAGGGATGGACTGAAGCTTTCTTT. This encodes CASRQGWTEAFF.

The chain uses TRBV7-9 and TRBJ1-4; the D gene is possibly TRBD1 (6 bases). There are 16 residues in the CDR3. CDR1 is SEHNR and CDR2 is FQNEAQ in the germline V gene (reference sequence). Trimming cost V 5 bases and J 2 bases, with 15 bases left between them. CDR3 region: CASSTATGWTNEKLFF. CDR3 in DNA: TGTGCCAGCAGCACGGCCACAGGGTGGACTAATGAAAAACTGTTTTTT.

J is TRBJ2-2 and V is TRBV10-3, with D possibly matching TRBD1 (5 bases). Germline V gene sequence: CDR1 ENHRY, CDR2 SYGVKD. Trimming left V 10 bases short and J 4 bases short, with 7 bases between. The CDR3 spans 11 residues. The DNA of the CDR3 is TGTGCCACAACAGGCACCGGGGAGCTGTTTTTT. This gives the protein CATTGTGELFF.

This clone was seen more than once but under ten times. The chain links TRBV7-6 to TRBJ2-7; D might be TRBD2 (7 bases). The CDR3 totals 13 residues. Germline V gives CDR1 SGHVS, CDR2 FNYEAQ. Trimming removed 2 bases from V and 6 bases from J, with 11 bases in between. CDR3 in amino acids: CASSLMGGGEQYF. The CDR3 nucleotides are TGTGCCAGCAGCTTAATGGGAGGGGGCGAGCAGTACTTC.

This clone was counted only a few times. This chain connects TRBV12-3 or TRBV12-4 to TRBJ2-7, with D tentatively TRBD2 (5 bases). This CDR3 spans 12 amino acids. The V and J ends lost 3 bases and 3 bases respectively, with 6 bases between them. The CDR3 DNA follows: TGTGCCAGCAGTTTTGAGGGCTACGAGCAGTACTTC. Amino acids: CASSFEGYEQYF.

J is TRBJ2-7 and V is TRBV5-1; 8 nucleotides match TRBD2. The CDR3 is 15 amino acids. The V gene end was trimmed by 2 bases and the J gene end by 0 bases; junction bases not matched to a gene: 4. Per the germline V gene, CDR1 is SGHRS and CDR2 is YFSETQ. Here the CDR3 reads CASSLLAELSYEQYF. CDR3 DNA: TGCGCCAGCAGCTTACTAGCGGAGCTCTCCTACGAGCAGTACTTC.

The V and J genes are TRBV4-2 and TRBJ2-1; 13 nucleotides align to TRBD2. The J segment lost 3 bases and the V segment lost 2 bases, leaving 7 bases of the junction unmatched. Germline V CDR1 and CDR2: LGHNA, YNFKEQ. The CDR3 extends over 18 amino acids. CDR3 bases: TGTGCCAGCAGCCAACTAACTAGCGGGGGGGCCAACTACAATGAGCAGTTCTTC. Residues: CASSQLTSGGANYNEQFF.

This clone has ten or more counts. This rearrangement joins TRBV30 to TRBJ1-2; 8 bases match TRBD1. Germline CDR1 is GTSNPN and CDR2 is SVGIG (reference sequence). Trimming at V came to 3 bases and at J to 8 bases, leaving 8 bases not matched to a gene. This CDR3 region has 13 residues. The CDR3 sequence: CAWSIGQGVGYTF. The CDR3 region has the DNA TGTGCCTGGAGCATTGGACAGGGTGTGGGCTACACCTTC.

This clone showed up just once. The gene calls are TRBV27 and TRBJ1-2; D unclear. Trimming stripped 6 bases from V and 4 bases from J, with 12 bases between. The germline gives CDR1 MNHEY, CDR2 SMNVEV (reference sequence). The CDR3 length is 13 residues. The CDR3 reads CASSLYGSYGYTF. CDR3 in DNA: TGTGCCAGCAGCCTGTATGGTAGCTATGGCTACACCTTC.

J is TRBJ1-1 and V is TRBV2, with D possibly being TRBD1 (6 bases). Germline loops: CDR1 SNHLY, CDR2 FYNNEI. CDR3 length equals 12 residues. V lost 6 bases and J 7 bases, leaving 12 bases between the germline ends. The CDR3 sequence is CASSPQGFEAFF. CDR3 DNA sequence: TGTGCCAGCAGCCCGCAGGGGTTTGAAGCTTTCTTT.

This clone was seen ten or more times. The chain recombines TRBV9 with TRBJ2-3, with D perhaps TRBD1 (7 bases). Germline V gene lookup returns CDR1 SGDLS and CDR2 YYNGEE. CDR3 length: 16 residues. V shed 1 base and J shed 3 bases, with 15 bases lying between them. As DNA, the CDR3 is TGTGCCAGCAGCGTACTGGAGGGACAGAGGACAGATACGCAGTATTTT. This codes for CASSVLEGQRTDTQYF.

The chain employs TRBV7-9 and TRBJ1-2, with TRBD1 identical over 7 bases. V trimming: 5 bases; J trimming: 5 bases; junction bases outside the gene matches: 14. This CDR3 spans 16 amino acids. From germline, CDR1 is SEHNR and CDR2 FQNEAQ (reference sequence). CDR3 in amino acids: CASSRPGTVGRYGYTF. In nucleotides, the CDR3 is TGTGCCAGCAGCCGACCAGGGACAGTAGGGAGGTATGGCTACACCTTC.

This clone was seen at least ten times. This chain joins TRBV4-2 and TRBJ2-1, with TRBD2 as a possible D gene (6 bases). CDR1 and CDR2 (germline): LGHNA, YNFKEQ. With 0 bases removed from V and 0 bases from J, the gap between germline ends came to 9 bases. The CDR3 has 16 residues. The CDR3 DNA is TGTGCCAGCAGCCAAGATGACGGGAGCTCCTACAATGAGCAGTTCTTC. Translated: CASSQDDGSSYNEQFF.

The V and J genes are TRBV9 and TRBJ2-3; 8 bases align to TRBD1. Germline lookup yields CDR1 SGDLS and CDR2 YYNGEE. V was pared by 3 bases and J by 4 bases, with 10 bases of the junction left unmatched. There are 16 residues in the CDR3. The CDR3 loop reads CASSALGQGVADTQYF. CDR3 DNA: TGTGCCAGCAGCGCCCTCGGACAGGGAGTCGCAGATACGCAGTATTTT.

The V and J genes are TRBV5-1 and TRBJ1-3; D is unclear. CDR1 and CDR2 (germline): SGHRS, YFSETQ. V lost 0 bases to trimming and J lost 3 bases, with 4 bases between them. CDR3 size: 13 residues. The CDR3 nucleotides are TGCGCCAGCAGCTTGGATTATGGAAACACCATATATTTT. Protein: CASSLDYGNTIYF.

This clone was detected once. The genes are TRBV28 and TRBJ2-7; TRBD2 aligns across 11 bases. Germline V gene lookup returns CDR1 MDHEN and CDR2 SYDVKM. This CDR3 is 15 amino acids long. V shed 6 bases and J 0 bases; nucleotides not matched to a gene: 4. The CDR3 protein is CASRITSGSSYEQYF. Written as DNA, the CDR3 is TGTGCCAGCAGGATAACTAGCGGGAGCTCCTACGAGCAGTACTTC.